This section outlines one T cell receptor (beta chain) sequence together with its context. Its antigen is still unknown. Trimming took 5 bases from V and 5 from J, leaving 11 bases between them. CDR1 is DFQATT and CDR2 is SNEGSKA in the germline V gene (reference sequence). The CDR3 has 12 amino acids. The sample belongs to a study of T cells after yellow fever vaccination. The study, taken as a whole, reports: There was a possibility that FACS-sorted repertoires contained abundant clonotypes contaminating from the bulk population.

TCRdb reprocessed the 5' RACE reads via MiXCR and lists one record per CDR3 protein. Of some 300,000 distinct CDR3 sequences listed, 8.7% are singletons. This receptor was obtained from a man between 18 and 35 years old who received the YFV17D yellow fever vaccine. The rearrangement links TRBV20-1 to TRBJ2-3; D remains unclear. This sample comprised CD4+ T cells sorted from PBMCs, obtained 5 days after the yellow fever booster vaccination. CDR3 sequence (DNA): TGCAGTGCTCCCCAGGACGTAGATACGCAGTATTTT. It is translated as CSAPQDVDTQYF.